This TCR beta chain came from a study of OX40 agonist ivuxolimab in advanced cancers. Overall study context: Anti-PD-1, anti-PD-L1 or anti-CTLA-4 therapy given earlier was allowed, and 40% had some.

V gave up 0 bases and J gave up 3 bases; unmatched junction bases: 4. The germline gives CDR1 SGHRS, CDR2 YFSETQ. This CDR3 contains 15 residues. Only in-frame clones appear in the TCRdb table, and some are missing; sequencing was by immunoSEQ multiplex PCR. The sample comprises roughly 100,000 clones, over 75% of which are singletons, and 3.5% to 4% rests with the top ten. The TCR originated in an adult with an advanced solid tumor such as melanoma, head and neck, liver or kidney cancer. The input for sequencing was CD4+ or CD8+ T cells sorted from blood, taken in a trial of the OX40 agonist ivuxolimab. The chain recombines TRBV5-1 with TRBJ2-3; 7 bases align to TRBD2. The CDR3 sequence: CASSLGGSGTDTQYF. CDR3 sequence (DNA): TGCGCCAGCAGCTTGGGCGGGAGCGGTACAGATACGCAGTATTTT.